The 27 T cell receptor beta chains in this list originate from one sample, sequenced in a study of read filtering for tumor transcriptome and immune sequencing. This library used 300 to 500 ng RNA and molecular barcoded adaptors spanning alpha/delta and beta/gamma chains. One entry per CDR3 protein results from TCRdb running MiXCR on the reads. This table holds approximately 90,000 distinct CDR3 sequences, approximately 21% found once. The sequenced sample was a population of CD138-negative cells sorted from bone marrow. Receptors originate from a donor over 35 with multiple myeloma.

This clonotype was found a few times. V gene TRBV12-3 or TRBV12-4 combines with J gene TRBJ1-5; 10 positions match TRBD1. Trimming removed 8 bases from V and 7 bases from J; junction bases left unmatched: 17. The CDR3 loop spans 17 amino acids. CDR3 in amino acids: CASASLGDRGGRQPQHF. Here the CDR3 DNA reads TGTGCCAGCGCCTCCCTCGGGGACAGGGGAGGGAGGCAGCCCCAGCATTTT.

This clonotype was observed at least ten times. The chain joins TRBV27 to TRBJ1-1; D not resolved. CDR1 is MNHEY, CDR2 SMNVEV, per germline (reference sequence). CDR3 length: 14 residues. The germline V and J ends were trimmed by 5 bases and 4 bases, with 14 bases remaining between them. CDR3 loop: CASSPFNPGTEAFF. The CDR3, as DNA: TGTGCCAGCAGTCCATTTAACCCGGGCACTGAAGCTTTCTTT.

This rearrangement joins TRBV20-1 to TRBJ2-5, with D maybe TRBD2 (7 bases). The CDR3 totals 16 residues. Germline lookup yields CDR1 DFQATT and CDR2 SNEGSKA (reference sequence). Trimming stripped 5 bases from V and 0 bases from J, with 19 bases between. The CDR3 coding sequence is TGCAGTGCTGCGGCTGGCGGGGGCAGGGACCAAGAGACCCAGTACTTC. It yields the protein CSAAAGGGRDQETQYF.

The table lists this clonotype with many counts. V is TRBV5-1 and J is TRBJ1-4; D is perhaps TRBD1 (5 bases). The CDR3 runs 15 residues. Germline values: CDR1 SGHRS, CDR2 YFSETQ. V was shortened by 5 bases and J by 5 bases, with 16 bases between the two germline ends. CDR3 loop: CASRPTRRTNEKLFF. The CDR3 region has the DNA TGCGCCAGCAGACCCACCCGACGGACAAATGAAAAACTGTTTTTT.

This clonotype was recorded a few times. This sequence joins TRBV12-3 or TRBV12-4 and TRBJ1-5; D is unclear. The CDR3 has 19 residues. The V gene lost 10 bases and the J gene lost 1 base, with 29 bases spanning the gap. The CDR3 bases are TGTGCCATCAACAACGGGAGTCGGGGTCCCGAGATGAGCAATCAGCCCCAGCATTTT. Protein sequence: CAINNGSRGPEMSNQPQHF.

This clonotype was observed a handful of times. The chain couples TRBV29-1 to TRBJ1-5; maybe TRBD1 (6 bases). Per germline, CDR1 SQVTM and CDR2 ANQGSEA. The CDR3 is 12 residues long. The germline V and J ends were trimmed by 4 bases and 3 bases, with 7 bases remaining between them. CDR3 in DNA: TGCAGCGTTGGGACAGTCAATCAGCCCCAGCATTTT. Its protein product is CSVGTVNQPQHF.

V and J are TRBV3-1 and TRBJ2-1, with TRBD2 identical over 8 bases. This CDR3 has 15 residues. V shed 0 bases and J 5 bases; nucleotides not matched to a gene: 3. The germline V gene encodes CDR1 LGHDT and CDR2 YNNKEL (reference sequence). CDR3 residues: CASSQEGTRNNEQFF. The CDR3, as DNA: TGTGCCAGCAGCCAAGAGGGGACTAGGAACAATGAGCAGTTCTTC.

This clonotype was counted ten times or more. V gene TRBV6-6 combines with J gene TRBJ1-1; 10 nucleotides align to TRBD1. Germline V gives CDR1 MNHNY, CDR2 SVGAGI (reference sequence). This CDR3 is built from 14 residues. The junction had 3 bases not matched to a gene; V was cut back by 4 bases and J by 4 bases. The CDR3 loop is CASSSRTGGTEAFF. The CDR3 coding sequence is TGTGCCAGCAGTTCTAGGACAGGGGGCACTGAAGCTTTCTTT.

The chain employs TRBV5-1 and TRBJ1-2, with D uncertain. The CDR3 spans 13 residues. The germline V gene encodes CDR1 SGHRS and CDR2 YFSETQ. Trimming shortened V by 6 bases and J by 2 bases, and 11 bases separated the two germline ends. This CDR3 reads CASKSTVNYGYTF. The CDR3, as DNA: TGCGCCAGCAAGAGTACGGTAAACTATGGCTACACCTTC.

This clonotype has just a few counts. The rearrangement joins TRBV9 to TRBJ2-3, with a weak D call TRBD1 (5 bases). This CDR3 region has 17 residues. V was clipped by 0 bases and J by 1 base, with 15 bases between them. Germline loops: CDR1 SGDLS, CDR2 YYNGEE. This CDR3 is CASSVAGVGDGTDTQYF. Here the CDR3 DNA reads TGTGCCAGCAGCGTAGCTGGGGTAGGGGATGGCACAGATACGCAGTATTTT.

This clonotype rates as medium-sized (0.01 to 0.1%). V and J are TRBV10-1 and TRBJ2-1; 7 nucleotides match TRBD2. The CDR3 extends over 14 amino acids. With V trimmed by 6 bases and J by 6 bases, 8 bases remained unmatched. Per germline, CDR1 WNHNN and CDR2 SYGVQD (reference sequence). CDR3 amino acids: CASREYGGFNEQFF. The CDR3 DNA follows: TGCGCCAGCAGGGAATACGGGGGGTTCAATGAGCAGTTCTTC.

At least ten counts were recorded for this clonotype. The rearrangement links TRBV4-1 to TRBJ1-5; no firm D call. The germline V gene encodes CDR1 MGHRA and CDR2 YSYEKL. The CDR3 runs to 12 residues. The V gene lost 2 bases and the J gene lost 7 bases, with 6 bases spanning the gap. CDR3 in amino acids: CASSQLGQPQHF. In DNA, the CDR3 is TGCGCCAGCAGCCAACTGGGGCAGCCCCAGCATTTT.

This clonotype was observed a handful of times. A clone one base away is much larger, so this may be a read error. Here the CDR3 reads CASSLNLGPLNTEALF. The CDR3 region has the DNA TGTGCCAGCAGCTTAAACTTGGGCCCTCTGAACACTGAAGCTCTCTTT. V is TRBV7-9 and J is TRBJ1-1; D is unclear. The CDR3 length is 16 residues. Germline CDR1 and CDR2: SEHNR and FQNEAQ (reference sequence).

In regard to this clonotype: Given a much more abundant clone one base away, this may be a read error. The chain is built from TRBV27 and TRBJ2-1, with 7 bases matching TRBD1. The CDR3 loop spans 12 amino acids. Trimming cost V 8 bases and J 8 bases; bases outside gene matches: 6. The germline gives CDR1 MNHEY, CDR2 SMNVEV (reference sequence). CDR3 sequence (DNA): TGTGCCAGCTGTCAGAGGGGGCATGAGCAGTTCTTC. Amino acids: CASCQRGHEQFF.

The chain links TRBV12-3 or TRBV12-4 to TRBJ1-3, with TRBD1 as a possible D gene (6 bases). Trimming took off 3 bases at V and 3 bases at J, with 12 bases between the two ends. This CDR3 comprises 15 residues. The CDR3 region is CASSFGGAGGNTIYF. The CDR3 DNA reads TGTGCCAGCAGTTTTGGGGGGGCCGGTGGAAACACCATATATTTT.

This clonotype has just a few counts. V is TRBV28 and J is TRBJ2-5, with 9 positions matching TRBD1. The V segment lost 6 bases and the J segment 5 bases; nucleotides outside the gene matches: 7. There are 14 residues in the CDR3. CDR1 is MDHEN and CDR2 is SYDVKM in the germline V gene. The DNA of the CDR3 is TGTGCCAGCAGGACCACAGGGGGCAGGGAGACCCAGTACTTC. The encoded protein is CASRTTGGRETQYF.

In this sample, this clonotype turned up many times. The chain employs TRBV5-1 and TRBJ2-1; no clear D. Germline CDR1 reads SGHRS; CDR2 reads YFSETQ. Deletions cut 4 bases from V and 0 bases from J, with 11 bases between. This CDR3 contains 15 residues. This chain's CDR3 is CASSPRGDSYNEQFF. CDR3 nucleotides: TGCGCCAGCAGCCCTCGTGGAGACTCCTACAATGAGCAGTTCTTC.

J is TRBJ1-1 and V is TRBV6-6, with 7 bases matching TRBD1. This CDR3 is built from 13 residues. Germline V CDR1 and CDR2: MNHNY, SVGAGI (reference sequence). The junction had 1 base not matched to a gene; V was cut back by 4 bases and J by 2 bases. The CDR3 is CASSWDSNTEAFF. As DNA, the CDR3 is TGTGCCAGCAGTTGGGACAGTAACACTGAAGCTTTCTTT.

The table lists this clonotype with many counts. The chain employs TRBV29-1 and TRBJ2-7, with D perhaps matching TRBD1 (5 bases). This CDR3 has 13 residues. Germline V gives CDR1 SQVTM, CDR2 ANQGSEA. V was shortened by 3 bases and J by 2 bases, with 11 bases between the two germline ends. CDR3 sequence reads: CSVEGQGTYEQYF. As DNA, the CDR3 is TGCAGCGTTGAGGGGCAGGGCACCTACGAGCAGTACTTC.

In its sample, this clonotype was seen many times. The V gene is TRBV5-1, the J gene TRBJ1-2; possibly TRBD1 for D (5 bases). The length of the CDR3 is 13 residues. CDR1 SGHRS and CDR2 YFSETQ come from the germline V gene. V was shortened by 0 bases and J by 3 bases, with 6 bases between the two germline ends. The CDR3 DNA sequence: TGCGCCAGCAGCTTGGGACAGTACTATGGCTACACCTTC. Translated, it gives CASSLGQYYGYTF.

In its sample, this clonotype was seen many times. The chain has TRBV4-1 and TRBJ2-1; D might be TRBD2 (5 bases). This CDR3 comprises 13 residues. Trimming removed 1 base from V and 8 bases from J, with 9 bases in between. Germline CDR1 reads MGHRA; CDR2 reads YSYEKL. The CDR3 sequence is CASSQVGSHEQFF. The CDR3, as DNA: TGCGCCAGCAGCCAAGTGGGGAGCCATGAGCAGTTCTTC.

This clonotype was recorded only once. Since a much larger clone is just one base distant, this may be a read error. J is TRBJ2-1 and V is TRBV30; possibly TRBD2 for D (5 bases). Looked up from germline, CDR1 is GTSNPN and CDR2 is SVGIG (reference sequence). CDR3 length equals 12 residues. CDR3 bases: TGTGCCTGGACCCGGGGAAACAATGGGCAGTTCTTC. It specifies CAWTRGNNGQFF.

This clonotype showed up just once. A far larger clone is off by one base, so a read error is likely. The chain recombines TRBV5-4 with TRBJ2-1, with D perhaps TRBD1 (5 bases). The CDR3 loop spans 14 amino acids. CDR1 is SGHNT and CDR2 is YYREEE in the germline V gene (reference sequence). The CDR3 DNA reads as TGTGCCAGCAGCTTGGGGGGCTCCTACAATGGGCAGTTCTTC. Protein product: CASSLGGSYNGQFF.

On this clonotype itself: A read error may produce the germline difference seen at one junction end. CDR3 sequence reads: CASSRQDTGGLFF. CDR3 nucleotide sequence: TGCGCCAGCAGCAGACAGGACACCGGGGGGCTGTTTTTT. This chain links TRBV7-3 with TRBJ2-2; D tentatively fits TRBD1 or TRBD2 (6 bases each). This CDR3 comprises 13 residues. Germline CDR1 reads SGHTA; CDR2 reads FQGTGA.

This clonotype was counted at least ten times. V usage is TRBV7-3 and J usage is TRBJ2-1; D gene ambiguous. Trimming left V 1 base short and J 5 bases short, with 6 bases between. This CDR3 spans 13 amino acids. Germline CDR1 is SGHTA and CDR2 is FQGTGA. CDR3 residues: CASSLRANNEQFF. The CDR3 region has the DNA TGTGCCAGCAGCTTAAGGGCGAACAATGAGCAGTTCTTC.

In the case of this clonotype: A much more abundant neighbour one base away suggests this may be a read error. The conserved phenylalanine or tryptophan is not found at the CDR3 terminus, so this likely reflects a read error. The chain couples TRBV12-3 or TRBV12-4 to TRBJ1-1; no clear D gene. The CDR3 loop spans 12 amino acids. Trimming removed 6 bases from V and 5 bases from J, with 10 bases in between. The CDR3 DNA reads as TGTGCCAGCAGCGCGGACCGAACTGAAGCTTTCTTA. This gives the protein CASSADRTEAFL.

In this sample, this clonotype turned up many times. The chain combines TRBV5-1 with TRBJ2-1; D unresolved. This CDR3 has 14 residues. The V end lost 1 base, the J end lost 5 bases, and 10 bases lay between the germline ends. The germline CDR1 and CDR2 sequences are SGHRS and YFSETQ. CDR3 DNA sequence: TGCGCCAGCAGCTTGACCAGCGTAAACAATGAGCAGTTCTTC. Amino acids: CASSLTSVNNEQFF. The full variable domain, rest sourced from reference TRBV5-1 and TRBJ2-1, is KAGVTQTPRYLIKTRGQQVTLSCSPISGHRSVSWYQQTPGQGLQFLFEYFSETQRNKGNFPGRFSGRQFSNSRSEMNVSTLELGDSALYLCASSLTSVNNEQFFGPGTRLTVL.